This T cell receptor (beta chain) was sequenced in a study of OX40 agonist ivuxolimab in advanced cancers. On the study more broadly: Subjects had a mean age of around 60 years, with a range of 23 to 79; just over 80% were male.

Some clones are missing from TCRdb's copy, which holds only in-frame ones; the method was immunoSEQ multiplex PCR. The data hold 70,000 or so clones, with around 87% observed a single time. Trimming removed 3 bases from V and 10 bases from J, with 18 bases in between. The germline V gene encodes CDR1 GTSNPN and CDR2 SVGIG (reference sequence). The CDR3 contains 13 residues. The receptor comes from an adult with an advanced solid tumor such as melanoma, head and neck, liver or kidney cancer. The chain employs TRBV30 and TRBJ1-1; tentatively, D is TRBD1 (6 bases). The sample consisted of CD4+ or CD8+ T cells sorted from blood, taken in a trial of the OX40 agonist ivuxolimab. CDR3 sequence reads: CAWSRGQTVSAFF. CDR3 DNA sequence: TGTGCCTGGAGCCGCGGACAGACTGTCTCAGCTTTCTTT.